The 10 T cell receptor beta chains presented below share a single source sample, sequenced in a study of cytomegalovirus exposure and HLA in healthy donors. PCR amplification relied on 60 Vbeta primers (plus 13 Jbeta primers). TCRdb's table, derived via immunoSEQ multiplex PCR, lists solely in-frame clones and lacks some. This repertoire shows more than 100,000 clones, about two thirds found once; its top ten account for just under 8.5%. The sequencing sample was made of PBMCs. These receptors were obtained from a woman in her thirties or forties in good health and CMV-seropositive.

The chain uses TRBV6-1 and TRBJ1-4, with D hard to call. Between the trimmed V and J ends, which lost 6 bases and 10 bases, there was a span of 12 bases. In germline, CDR1 is MNHNS, CDR2 SASEGT. The CDR3 consists of 12 residues. In DNA, the CDR3 is TGTGCCAGCAGAGCTACGGGTGGAAAACTGTTTTTT. Translated, it gives CASRATGGKLFF.

This clone was picked up a small number of times. The chain uses TRBV16 and TRBJ1-2, with D perhaps matching TRBD1 (6 bases). Looked up from germline, CDR1 is KGHSY and CDR2 is FQNENV. The germline V and J ends were trimmed by 4 bases and 5 bases, with 14 bases remaining between them. The CDR3 is made up of 14 amino acids. The CDR3 bases are TGTGCCAGCAGCCTCAGCAGGGGTGCTTATGGCTACACCTTC. It codes for CASSLSRGAYGYTF.

The chain uses TRBV10-3 and TRBJ2-1; tentatively, D is TRBD2 (6 bases). Germline CDR1 reads ENHRY; CDR2 reads SYGVKD. The CDR3 spans 13 residues. The V end was cut by 5 bases, the J end by 8 bases, with 13 bases between. CDR3 residues: CAISRTTGDEQFF. The DNA of the CDR3 is TGTGCCATCAGTAGGACTACGGGGGATGAGCAGTTCTTC.

The J gene is TRBJ1-6, the V gene TRBV7-6; D is unclear. Germline lookup yields CDR1 SGHVS and CDR2 FNYEAQ. V was shortened by 4 bases and J by 11 bases, with 18 bases between the two germline ends. This CDR3 comprises 15 residues. CDR3 bases: TGTGCCAGCAGCTCCTTTCAAGAGGGTGGAACACCCCTCCACTTT. This encodes CASSSFQEGGTPLHF.

This clone has a handful of counts. The chain recombines TRBV29-1 with TRBJ2-5; the match to TRBD1 covers 7 bases. The DNA end favors TRBJ2-7, so the J call may be wrong. Germline CDR1 reads SQVTM; CDR2 reads ANQGSEA. This CDR3 spans 13 amino acids. CDR3 nucleotide sequence: TGCAGCGTTGAAGTCGACAGGGATTACGAGCAGTACTTC. It yields the protein CSVEVDRDYEQYF.

The chain employs TRBV19 and TRBJ2-2; 9 bases line up with TRBD2. There are 14 residues in the CDR3. Germline V gives CDR1 LNHDA, CDR2 SQIVND (reference sequence). With V trimmed by 8 bases and J by 4 bases, 5 bases remained unmatched. CDR3 sequence reads: CASVSGGSTGELFF. The CDR3 bases are TGTGCCAGTGTTAGCGGGGGAAGCACCGGGGAGCTGTTTTTT.

This chain uses TRBV7-9 with TRBJ2-3; weak D call: TRBD2 (5 bases). Trimming left V 3 bases short and J 0 bases short, with 7 bases between. The CDR3 covers 14 residues. Germline V gene lookup returns CDR1 SEHNR and CDR2 FQNEAQ (reference sequence). Here the CDR3 DNA reads TGTGCCAGCAGCTTTGGCGGGAGCACAGATACGCAGTATTTT. Amino acids: CASSFGGSTDTQYF.

V is TRBV4-2 and J is TRBJ1-2; no clear D gene. The V end was cut by 3 bases, the J end by 2 bases, with 13 bases between. The germline V gene has CDR1 LGHNA and CDR2 YNFKEQ. The CDR3 has 15 residues. The CDR3 here is CASSQDLLGNYGYTF. The CDR3, as DNA: TGTGCCAGCAGCCAGGACTTACTGGGCAACTATGGCTACACCTTC.

The chain combines TRBV10-3 with TRBJ1-1; D gene unclear. The CDR3 contains 11 residues. Germline CDR1 ENHRY, CDR2 SYGVKD. V was trimmed by 6 bases and J by 3 bases, leaving 5 bases between them. The CDR3 sequence is CAIRRDTEAFF. The CDR3 DNA sequence: TGTGCCATCAGGCGTGACACTGAAGCTTTCTTT.

The chain couples TRBV2 to TRBJ2-7; the match to TRBD1 covers 11 bases. The CDR3 spans 14 residues. Trimming took 6 bases from V and 12 from J; bases not matched to a gene: 13. From germline, CDR1 is SNHLY and CDR2 FYNNEI. The CDR3 spells CASRAGQGAGYWYF. The CDR3 bases are TGTGCCAGCAGGGCCGGACAGGGGGCTGGTTATTGGTACTTC.